The rows below give T cell receptor beta chains drawn from one sample of a study of blood T cell repertoires in COVID-19. The method was immunoSEQ multiplex PCR; TCRdb's version includes in-frame clones alone and lacks a portion of them. The sample has about 42,000 clones; 77% are singletons. Material: peripheral blood. The origin of the receptors is a woman between 65 and 79 years old with acute or convalescent COVID-19. Both conserved end residues are part of each CDR3.

v_call	cdr3_aa
TRBV5-1	CASSLEGENEQFF
TRBV6-6	CASSYSGTVVAQHF
TRBV6-1	CASNDVRGNQPQHF
TRBV7-9	CASRRLENTEAFF
TRBV6-6	CASGTGDRYGYTF
TRBV7-9	CASSFPGQGTYNEQFF
TRBV28	CASSLGSGGTYEQYF
TRBV7-2	CASSLAHLRGSGNTIYF
TRBV24-1	CATSDPGGSSYNEQFF
TRBV19	CASSAPRVGTDTQYF
TRBV5-3	CARRPDTYQPQHF
TRBV7-2	CASSPGGSGRVYEQYF
TRBV10-3	CAISGYNADTQYF
TRBV24-1	CATSDNPPYSTDTQYF
TRBV18	CASSPGQGANQPQHF
TRBV28	CASRQGGYGYTF
TRBV18	CASSLLANLQKGQGFNQPQHF
TRBV9	CASSGPPDKGIYSNQPQHF
TRBV6-5	CASSYRDRGVNEQFF
TRBV28	CASSSSGGLGNQPQHF
TRBV10-1	CASSESRGKNTEAFF
TRBV7-8	CASSGQGAGGYTF
TRBV5-1	CASSLNLIRDEQFF
TRBV2	CASRLAYSYNEQFF
TRBV3-1/TRBV3-2	CASSQDPGSGNTIYF
TRBV5-1	CASRVQGTSTDTQYF
TRBV2	CASRVGQGVHNEQFF
TRBV28	CASTSGHLDSPLHF
TRBV3-1/TRBV3-2	CASSQDLGHNIQYF
TRBV5-1	CASSEGPGQGYNEQFF
TRBV7-2	CASSLVEVPNTEAFF
TRBV7-6	CASSLGTSGGTQETQYF
TRBV27	CASKARANTGELFF
TRBV6-5	CASSYSTGGTSGELFF
TRBV19	CASSIGHNYGYTF
TRBV11-2	CASSFMDSLNEQFF
TRBV4-3	CASSQAPFGKGDGYTF
TRBV28	CASSAWERGGRLNEQFF
TRBV5-6	CASSPGAGRDAYEQYF
TRBV2	CASRVQVSGNTIYF
TRBV27	CASSLRVRTGLSYNEQFF
TRBV28	CASSSWTGSKENIQYF
TRBV28	CASSTGVSYGYTF
TRBV18	CASSQNIMDRRAMNTEAFF
TRBV7-3	CASSFTAVSDYGYTF
TRBV5-4	CASSLPTGGRNEQYF
TRBV18	CASSTGVGLYEQYF
TRBV28	CASRTTGTNYGYTF
TRBV6-1	CASSEGWSRDF
TRBV12-5	CASGLQGSRTEAFF
TRBV4-3	CALPPGLAAYNEQFF
TRBV7-2	CASSLLNQPQHF
TRBV6-4	CASSTEDSSYGYTF
TRBV11-1	CASSRTGPGYTF
TRBV15	CATSRDSGGPSDTQYF
TRBV5-1	CASSLEAGVSEQFF
TRBV18	CASSPVESMNTEAFF
TRBV2	CASSPGLGAYNSPLHF
TRBV5-1	CASSAGQGADTIYF
TRBV11-2	CASSLNRGWTEAFF